Reported below is one T cell receptor beta chain. The record originates from a study of blood T cell repertoires in COVID-19. This table comes from immunoSEQ multiplex PCR, and its TCRdb copy is limited to in-frame clones, with some not included. This sample has about 140,000 clones, with about 85% found just once. The V gene's germline CDR1 is MNHEY and CDR2 SVGAGI. V lost 6 bases and J lost 8; bases outside the gene matches: 10. The CDR3 contains 15 residues. Sequencing used peripheral blood. This clonotype originated in a human donor with COVID-19, enrolled during active disease. The donor label of this sample is uncertain. V gene TRBV6-5 combines with J gene TRBJ1-4, with 9 bases identical to TRBD1. The CDR3: CASRPTGTGHEKLFF. CDR3 coding DNA: TGTGCCAGCAGGCCAACCGGGACAGGGCACGAAAAACTGTTTTTT.